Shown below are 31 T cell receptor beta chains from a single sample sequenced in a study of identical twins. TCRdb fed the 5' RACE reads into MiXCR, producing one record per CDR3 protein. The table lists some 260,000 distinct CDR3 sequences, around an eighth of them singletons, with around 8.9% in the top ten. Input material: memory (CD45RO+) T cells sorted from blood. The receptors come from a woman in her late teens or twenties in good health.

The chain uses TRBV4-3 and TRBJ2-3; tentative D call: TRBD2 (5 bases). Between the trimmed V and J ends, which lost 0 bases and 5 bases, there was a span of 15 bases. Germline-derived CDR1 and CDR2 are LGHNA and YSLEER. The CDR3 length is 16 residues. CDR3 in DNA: TGCGCCAGCAGCCAAGATTGGGAGCGAGGAGGAGATACGCAGTATTTT. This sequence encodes CASSQDWERGGDTQYF.

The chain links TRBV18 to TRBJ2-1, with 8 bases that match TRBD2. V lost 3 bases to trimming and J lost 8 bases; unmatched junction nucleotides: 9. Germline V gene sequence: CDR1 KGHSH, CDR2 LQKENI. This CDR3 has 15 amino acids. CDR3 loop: CASSPPGTRGYEQFF. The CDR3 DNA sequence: TGTGCCAGCTCACCCCCCGGGACTAGAGGTTATGAGCAGTTCTTC.

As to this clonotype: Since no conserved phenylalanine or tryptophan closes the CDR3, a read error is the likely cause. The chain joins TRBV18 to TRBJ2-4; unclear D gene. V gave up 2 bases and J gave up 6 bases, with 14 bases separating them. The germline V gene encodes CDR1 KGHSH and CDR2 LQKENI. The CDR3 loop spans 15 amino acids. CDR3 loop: CASSPSQARANIQYY. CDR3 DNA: TGTGCCAGCTCACCAAGTCAGGCCCGGGCAAACATTCAGTACTAC.

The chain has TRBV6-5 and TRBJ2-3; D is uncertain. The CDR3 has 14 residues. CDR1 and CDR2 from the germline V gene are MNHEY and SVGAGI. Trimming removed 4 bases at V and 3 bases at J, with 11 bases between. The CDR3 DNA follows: TGTGCCAGCAGTTCCCGGGTATCGACAGATACGCAGTATTTT. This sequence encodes CASSSRVSTDTQYF.

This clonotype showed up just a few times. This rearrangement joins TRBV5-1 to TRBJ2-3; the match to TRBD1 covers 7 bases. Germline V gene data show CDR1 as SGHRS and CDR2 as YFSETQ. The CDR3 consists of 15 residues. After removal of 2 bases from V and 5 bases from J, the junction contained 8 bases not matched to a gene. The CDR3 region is CASSFLDRTVDTQYF. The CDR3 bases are TGCGCCAGCAGCTTCCTGGACAGGACGGTAGATACGCAGTATTTT.

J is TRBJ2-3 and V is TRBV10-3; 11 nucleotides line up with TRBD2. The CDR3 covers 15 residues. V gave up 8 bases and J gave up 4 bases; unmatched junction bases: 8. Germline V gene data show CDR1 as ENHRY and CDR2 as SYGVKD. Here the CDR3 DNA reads TGTGCCATCGGGAGTCTAGCGGGAGGAGCAGATACGCAGTATTTT. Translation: CAIGSLAGGADTQYF.

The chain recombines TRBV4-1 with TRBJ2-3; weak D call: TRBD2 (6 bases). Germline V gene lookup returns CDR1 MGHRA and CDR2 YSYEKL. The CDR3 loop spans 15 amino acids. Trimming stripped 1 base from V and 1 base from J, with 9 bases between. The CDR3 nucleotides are TGCGCCAGCAGCCAAGGGGCTAGCGGCACAGATACGCAGTATTTT. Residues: CASSQGASGTDTQYF.

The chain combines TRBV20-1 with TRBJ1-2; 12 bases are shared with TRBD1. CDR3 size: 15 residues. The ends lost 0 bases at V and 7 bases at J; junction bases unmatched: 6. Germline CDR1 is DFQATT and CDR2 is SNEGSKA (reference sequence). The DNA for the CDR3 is TGCAGTGCTAGAGATCCGGGACAGGGGGCTATTGGCTACACCTTC. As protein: CSARDPGQGAIGYTF.

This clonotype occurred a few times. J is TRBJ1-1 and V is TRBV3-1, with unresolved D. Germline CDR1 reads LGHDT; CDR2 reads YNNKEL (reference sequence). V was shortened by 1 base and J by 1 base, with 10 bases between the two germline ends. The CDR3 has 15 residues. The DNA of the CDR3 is TGTGCCAGCAGCCAAGGTTCAGGCAAGAACACTGAAGCTTTCTTT. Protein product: CASSQGSGKNTEAFF.

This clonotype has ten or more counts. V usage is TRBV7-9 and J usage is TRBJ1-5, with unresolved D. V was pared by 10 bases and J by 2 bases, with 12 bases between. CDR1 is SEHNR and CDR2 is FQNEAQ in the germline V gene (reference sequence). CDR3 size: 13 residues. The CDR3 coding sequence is TGTGCCATAGAAGACGGGGGCAATCAGCCCCAGCATTTT. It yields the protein CAIEDGGNQPQHF.

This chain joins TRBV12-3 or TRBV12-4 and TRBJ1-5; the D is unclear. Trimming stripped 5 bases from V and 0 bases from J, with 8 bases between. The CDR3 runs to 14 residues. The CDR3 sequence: CASSKGFSNQPQHF. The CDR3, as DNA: TGTGCCAGCAGTAAAGGTTTTAGCAATCAGCCCCAGCATTTT.

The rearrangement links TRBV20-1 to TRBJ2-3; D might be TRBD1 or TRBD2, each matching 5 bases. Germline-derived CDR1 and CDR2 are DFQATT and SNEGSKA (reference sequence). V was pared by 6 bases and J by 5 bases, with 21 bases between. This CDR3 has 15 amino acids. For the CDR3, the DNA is TGCAGTGCAACCCAACCAGGGTCTGGGGGAGATACGCAGTATTTT. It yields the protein CSATQPGSGGDTQYF.

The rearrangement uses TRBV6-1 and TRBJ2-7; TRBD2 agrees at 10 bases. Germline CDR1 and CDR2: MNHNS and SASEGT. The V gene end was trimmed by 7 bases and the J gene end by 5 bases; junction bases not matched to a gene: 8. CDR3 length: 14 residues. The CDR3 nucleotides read TGTGCCAGCATCCCGGGACTAGCGATTGACGAGCAGTACTTC. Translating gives CASIPGLAIDEQYF.

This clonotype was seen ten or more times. CDR3 coding DNA: TGTGCCTGGTCAGGGACTAGTTTGGAGACCCAGTACTTC. Encoded protein: CAWSGTSLETQYF. V gene TRBV30 combines with J gene TRBJ2-5; 8 bases match TRBD2. The CDR3 consists of 13 residues. Germline lookup yields CDR1 GTSNPN and CDR2 SVGIG (reference sequence). Trimming cost V 5 bases and J 5 bases; bases outside gene matches: 7.

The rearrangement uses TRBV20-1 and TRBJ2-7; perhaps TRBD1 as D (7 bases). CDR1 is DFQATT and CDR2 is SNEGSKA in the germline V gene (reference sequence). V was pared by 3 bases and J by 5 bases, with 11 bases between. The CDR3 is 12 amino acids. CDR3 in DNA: TGCAGTGCTAGCGCCAGGGGGGACGAGCAGTACTTC. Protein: CSASARGDEQYF.

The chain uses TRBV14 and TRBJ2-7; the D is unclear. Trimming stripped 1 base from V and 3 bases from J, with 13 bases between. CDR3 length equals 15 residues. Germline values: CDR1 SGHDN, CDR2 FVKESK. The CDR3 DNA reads TGTGCCAGCAGCCAAGCTTCCAGTCGATTCTACGAGCAGTACTTC. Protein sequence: CASSQASSRFYEQYF.

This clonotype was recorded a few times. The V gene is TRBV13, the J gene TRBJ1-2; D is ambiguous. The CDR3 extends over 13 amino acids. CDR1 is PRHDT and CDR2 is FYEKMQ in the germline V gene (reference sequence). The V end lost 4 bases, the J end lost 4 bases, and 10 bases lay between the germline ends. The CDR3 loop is CASSSRTVYGYTF. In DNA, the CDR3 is TGTGCCAGCAGCTCGAGGACGGTCTATGGCTACACCTTC.

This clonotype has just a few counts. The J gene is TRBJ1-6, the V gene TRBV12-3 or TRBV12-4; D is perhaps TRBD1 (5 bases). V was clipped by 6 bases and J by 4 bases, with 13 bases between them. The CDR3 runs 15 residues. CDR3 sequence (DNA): TGTGCCAGCAGCACTAGTCAGGGTTATAATTCACCCCTCCACTTT. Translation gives CASSTSQGYNSPLHF.

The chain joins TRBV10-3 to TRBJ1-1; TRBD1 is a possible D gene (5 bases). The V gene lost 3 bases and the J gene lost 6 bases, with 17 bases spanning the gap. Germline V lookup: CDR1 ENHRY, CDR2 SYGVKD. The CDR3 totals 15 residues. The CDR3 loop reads CAISDSRGRLSEAFF. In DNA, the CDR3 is TGTGCCATCAGTGACTCTCGGGGCAGACTATCTGAAGCTTTCTTT.

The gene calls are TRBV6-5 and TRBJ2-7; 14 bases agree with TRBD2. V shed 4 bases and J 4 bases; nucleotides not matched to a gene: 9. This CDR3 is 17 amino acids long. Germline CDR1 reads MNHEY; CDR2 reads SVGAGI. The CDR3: CASSSSPGTSGSYEQYF. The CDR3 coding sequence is TGTGCCAGCAGTTCGAGTCCCGGGACTAGCGGGAGTTACGAGCAGTACTTC.

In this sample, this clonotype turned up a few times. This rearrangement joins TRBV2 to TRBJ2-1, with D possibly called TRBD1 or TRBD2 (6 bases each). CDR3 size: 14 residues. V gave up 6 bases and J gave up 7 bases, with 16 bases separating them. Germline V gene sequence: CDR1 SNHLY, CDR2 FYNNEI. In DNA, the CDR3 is TGTGCCAGCAGCCCCGAGGGGGGCGAGAATGAGCAGTTCTTC. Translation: CASSPEGGENEQFF.

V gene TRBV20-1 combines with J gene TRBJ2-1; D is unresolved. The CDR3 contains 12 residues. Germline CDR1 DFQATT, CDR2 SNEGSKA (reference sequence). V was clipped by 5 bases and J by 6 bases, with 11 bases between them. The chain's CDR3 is CSALPASNEQFF. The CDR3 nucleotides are TGCAGTGCTCTTCCCGCGAGCAATGAGCAGTTCTTC.

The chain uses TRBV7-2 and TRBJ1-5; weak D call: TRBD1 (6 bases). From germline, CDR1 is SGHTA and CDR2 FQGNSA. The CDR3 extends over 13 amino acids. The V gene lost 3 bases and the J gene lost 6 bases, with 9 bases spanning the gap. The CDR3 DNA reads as TGTGCCAGCAGCTTTACAGGGTTTCAGCCCCAGCATTTT. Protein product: CASSFTGFQPQHF.

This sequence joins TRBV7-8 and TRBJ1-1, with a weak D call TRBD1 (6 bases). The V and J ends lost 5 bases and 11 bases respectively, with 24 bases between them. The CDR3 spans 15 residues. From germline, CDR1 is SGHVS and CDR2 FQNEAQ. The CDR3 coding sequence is TGTGCCAGCAGCCGAACTTGGGGAGGGGGGGGTGAGGCTTTCTTT. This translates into CASSRTWGGGGEAFF.

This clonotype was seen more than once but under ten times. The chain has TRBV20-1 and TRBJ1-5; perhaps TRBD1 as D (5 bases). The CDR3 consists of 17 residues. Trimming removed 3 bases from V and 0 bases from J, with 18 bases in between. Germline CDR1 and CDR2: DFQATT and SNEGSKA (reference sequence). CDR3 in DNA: TGCAGTGCTAGGGGGGACGGAGGCTTCTATAGCAATCAGCCCCAGCATTTT. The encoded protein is CSARGDGGFYSNQPQHF.

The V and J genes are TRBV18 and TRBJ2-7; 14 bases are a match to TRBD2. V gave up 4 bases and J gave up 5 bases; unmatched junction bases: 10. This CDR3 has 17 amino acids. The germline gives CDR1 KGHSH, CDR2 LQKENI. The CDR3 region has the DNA TGTGCCAGCTCACGCGGACTAGCGGGAGGCCGGATGAACGAGCAGTACTTC. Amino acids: CASSRGLAGGRMNEQYF.

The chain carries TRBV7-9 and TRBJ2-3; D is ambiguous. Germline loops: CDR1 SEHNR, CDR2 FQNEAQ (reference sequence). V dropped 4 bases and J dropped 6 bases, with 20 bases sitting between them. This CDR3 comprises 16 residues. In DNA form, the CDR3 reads TGTGCCAGCAGCTCAGTGGGCGGACCATCAAGGGATACGCAGTATTTT. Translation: CASSSVGGPSRDTQYF.

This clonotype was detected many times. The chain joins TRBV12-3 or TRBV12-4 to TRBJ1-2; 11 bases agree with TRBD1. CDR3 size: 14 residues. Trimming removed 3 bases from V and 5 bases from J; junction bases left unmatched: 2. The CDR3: CASSFGTGGYGYTF. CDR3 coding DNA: TGTGCCAGCAGTTTTGGGACAGGGGGGTATGGCTACACCTTC.

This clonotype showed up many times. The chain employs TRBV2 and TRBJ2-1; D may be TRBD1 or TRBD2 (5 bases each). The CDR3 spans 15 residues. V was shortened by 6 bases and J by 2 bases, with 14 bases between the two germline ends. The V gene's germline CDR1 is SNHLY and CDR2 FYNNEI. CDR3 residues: CASRSGTVAYNEQFF. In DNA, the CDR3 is TGTGCCAGCAGGTCCGGGACGGTGGCCTACAATGAGCAGTTCTTC.

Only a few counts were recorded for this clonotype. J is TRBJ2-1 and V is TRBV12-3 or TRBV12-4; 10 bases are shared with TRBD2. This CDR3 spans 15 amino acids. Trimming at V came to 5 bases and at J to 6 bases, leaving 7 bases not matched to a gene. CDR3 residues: CASSAGASGGNEQFF. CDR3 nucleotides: TGTGCCAGCAGTGCTGGCGCTAGCGGGGGCAATGAGCAGTTCTTC.

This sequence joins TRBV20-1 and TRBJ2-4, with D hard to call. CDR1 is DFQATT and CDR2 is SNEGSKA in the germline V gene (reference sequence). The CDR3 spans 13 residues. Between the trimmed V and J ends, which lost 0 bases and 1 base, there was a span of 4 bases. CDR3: CSAREEAKNIQYF. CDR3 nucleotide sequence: TGCAGTGCTAGAGAGGAGGCCAAAAACATTCAGTACTTC.